Each of the 21 T cell receptor beta chains below was sequenced from the same sample in a study of vaccination and CD4 T cells after COVID-19. Cultured CD4+ T-cell DNA underwent Oncomine TCR Beta short-read sequencing. Using its own MiXCR run on the PCR reads, TCRdb lists one record per CDR3 protein. The data contain about 13,000 distinct CDR3 sequences, around two fifths of them seen just once; the ten biggest clones take up almost 9.5%. This sample's treatment: roughly 11-day PBMC culture with coronavirus spike peptide pools or control peptides (ViraFEST assay). These receptors lack a known antigen. The source material was CD4+ T cells from blood, cultured in vitro. These receptors all come from a human donor who had recovered from COVID-19.

The genes are TRBV6-2 or TRBV6-3 and TRBJ1-2; D is possibly TRBD1 (5 bases). Germline V gene data show CDR1 as MNHEY and CDR2 as SVGEGT. V was clipped by 6 bases and J by 2 bases, with 13 bases between them. The CDR3 loop spans 14 amino acids. The CDR3 coding sequence is TGTGCCAGCAGAGTTTCCGGGACGAACTATGGCTACACCTTC. Protein sequence: CASRVSGTNYGYTF.

This chain connects TRBV30 to TRBJ1-5, with 9 bases that match TRBD1. The CDR3 loop spans 15 amino acids. Germline V lookup: CDR1 GTSNPN, CDR2 SVGIG (reference sequence). J was trimmed by 2 bases and V by 4 bases; bases with no gene match: 6. CDR3: CAWNVTGGGNQPQHF. CDR3 DNA sequence: TGTGCCTGGAATGTAACAGGGGGCGGCAATCAGCCCCAGCATTTT.

The chain recombines TRBV18 with TRBJ2-2, with D hard to call. This CDR3 comprises 14 residues. Germline CDR1 is KGHSH and CDR2 is LQKENI. Between the trimmed V and J ends, which lost 1 base and 4 bases, there was a span of 7 bases. CDR3 coding DNA: TGTGCCAGCTCACCACGCGACCTCACCGGGGAGCTGTTTTTT. This gives the protein CASSPRDLTGELFF. Full variable domain (missing parts from reference TRBV18 and TRBJ2-2): NAGVMQNPRHLVRRRGQEARLRCSPMKGHSHVYWYRQLPEEGLKFMVYLQKENIIDESGMPKERFSAEFPKEGPSILRIQQVVRGDSAAYFCASSPRDLTGELFFGEGSRLTVL.

By sample fraction, this clonotype is medium-sized. V gene TRBV5-1 combines with J gene TRBJ2-5; a weak D match, TRBD2 (6 bases). Germline-derived CDR1 and CDR2 are SGHRS and YFSETQ. V dropped 4 bases and J dropped 2 bases, with 15 bases sitting between them. CDR3 length: 15 residues. The CDR3 here is CASSPGEAPQETQYF. As DNA, the CDR3 is TGCGCCAGCAGCCCGGGGGAAGCGCCTCAAGAGACCCAGTACTTC.

This chain links TRBV2 with TRBJ2-2; a possible D gene is TRBD1 (7 bases). Germline lookup yields CDR1 SNHLY and CDR2 FYNNEI. The ends were cut back, 2 bases at V and 6 bases at J, with 13 bases in the middle. CDR3 length: 15 amino acids. CDR3 nucleotide sequence: TGTGCCAGCAGTGAATTGCCAGGGGGGCCCGGGGAGCTGTTTTTT. This translates into CASSELPGGPGELFF.

The genes are TRBV7-2 and TRBJ1-2; tentatively, D is TRBD1 (5 bases). The germline V gene encodes CDR1 SGHTA and CDR2 FQGNSA. The V and J ends lost 1 base and 6 bases respectively, with 12 bases between them. The CDR3 has 14 amino acids. CDR3 sequence: CASSLEVPGHGYTF. The CDR3 DNA is TGTGCCAGCAGCTTAGAAGTTCCAGGGCATGGCTACACCTTC.

The chain recombines TRBV30 with TRBJ1-5; no clear D gene. Germline assignment: CDR1 GTSNPN and CDR2 SVGIG (reference sequence). The CDR3 totals 14 residues. The germline V and J ends were trimmed by 0 bases and 4 bases, with 10 bases remaining between them. CDR3 bases: TGTGCCTGGAGTGTACGGTCCTTAAATCAGCCCCAGCATTTT. Protein sequence: CAWSVRSLNQPQHF.

The chain is built from TRBV12-3 or TRBV12-4 and TRBJ1-5, with TRBD1 matching 7 bases. J lost 5 bases, V lost 2 bases, and 3 bases had no gene match. The CDR3 has 14 residues. The CDR3 coding sequence is TGTGCCAGCAGTTTAAGGGGGCTGGATCAGCCCCAGCATTTT. It codes for CASSLRGLDQPQHF.

The CDR3 coding sequence is TGTGCCACCAGCTATCCCGGGACAGGGGGAATTTATGGCTACACCTTC. Protein: CATSYPGTGGIYGYTF. The chain has TRBV24-1 and TRBJ1-2; 11 positions match TRBD1. J was trimmed by 5 bases and V by 7 bases; bases with no gene match: 11. In germline, CDR1 is KGHDR, CDR2 SFDVKD. The CDR3 extends over 16 amino acids.

The chain recombines TRBV6-1 with TRBJ1-6; 8 bases are a match to TRBD1. The J segment lost 7 bases and the V segment lost 2 bases, leaving 4 bases of the junction unmatched. This CDR3 spans 15 amino acids. In germline, CDR1 is MNHNS, CDR2 SASEGT. The CDR3 coding sequence is TGTGCCAGCAGTGAACTCAGGGGGCGGAATTCACCCCTCCACTTT. This encodes CASSELRGRNSPLHF.

This clonotype appeared a few times. This sequence joins TRBV2 and TRBJ2-2, with a possible D match to TRBD2 (5 bases). V lost 1 base to trimming and J lost 2 bases, with 8 bases between them. Germline CDR1 and CDR2: SNHLY and FYNNEI. The CDR3 consists of 15 residues. DNA for the CDR3: TGTGCCAGCAGTGAAGATAGCGCCAACACCGGGGAGCTGTTTTTT. Translation: CASSEDSANTGELFF. Looking up the rest from reference TRBV2 and TRBJ2-2 gives the full variable domain: EPEVTQTPSHQVTQMGQEVILRCVPISNHLYFYWYRQILGQKVEFLVSFYNNEISEKSEIFDDQFSVERPDGSNFTLKIRSTKLEDSAMYFCASSEDSANTGELFFGEGSRLTVL.

The chain combines TRBV7-9 with TRBJ2-2; D remains unclear. The CDR3 loop spans 15 amino acids. Trimming pared 2 bases from V and 3 bases from J, leaving 10 bases between. Germline V gene sequence: CDR1 SEHNR, CDR2 FQNEAQ (reference sequence). The CDR3 sequence is CASSLKWLDTGELFF. The CDR3 DNA reads TGTGCCAGCAGCTTAAAGTGGCTAGACACCGGGGAGCTGTTTTTT.

This clonotype was recorded a few times. The chain joins TRBV24-1 to TRBJ2-2; tentatively, D is TRBD2 (5 bases). The V and J ends lost 9 bases and 5 bases respectively, with 9 bases between them. The CDR3 totals 12 residues. Per germline, CDR1 KGHDR and CDR2 SFDVKD. CDR3 protein: CATGRTTGELFF. CDR3 nucleotides: TGTGCCACCGGGAGAACTACCGGGGAGCTGTTTTTT.

The rearrangement uses TRBV18 and TRBJ1-2; 8 bases align to TRBD1. Germline CDR1 is KGHSH and CDR2 is LQKENI. V lost 3 bases and J lost 6; bases outside the gene matches: 3. This CDR3 has 13 amino acids. As DNA, the CDR3 is TGTGCCAGCTCACCGGGACAGGCCGATGGCTACACCTTC. Translated: CASSPGQADGYTF.

This clonotype has just a few counts. This chain joins TRBV15 and TRBJ2-2; D is uncertain. The CDR3 sequence is 14 residues long. Per the germline V gene, CDR1 is LNHNV and CDR2 is YYDKDF (reference sequence). Trimming stripped 3 bases from V and 6 bases from J, with 11 bases between. For the CDR3, the DNA is TGTGCCACCAGCAGTAACAATCTCCCCGGGGAGCTGTTTTTT. Amino acid sequence: CATSSNNLPGELFF.

About this clonotype: One end of the junction varies from germline; a read error may be responsible. The chain joins TRBV7-7 to TRBJ2-1; 11 nucleotides agree with TRBD2. In germline, CDR1 is SSHAT, CDR2 FNYEAQ (reference sequence). This CDR3 has 16 residues. The CDR3 here is CASSIGGTSGNNEQFF. For the CDR3, the DNA is TGTGCTAGCAGTATCGGCGGGACTAGCGGCAACAATGAGCAGTTCTTC.

This clonotype was counted only a few times. The genes are TRBV20-1 and TRBJ1-1; a weak D match, TRBD1 (5 bases). The CDR3 is 13 amino acids. Trimming stripped 4 bases from V and 4 bases from J, with 13 bases between. Germline lookup yields CDR1 DFQATT and CDR2 SNEGSKA (reference sequence). The CDR3: CSATLQGPTEAFF. The CDR3 bases are TGCAGTGCTACCCTCCAGGGTCCCACTGAAGCTTTCTTT.

This clonotype showed up just a few times. V is TRBV2 and J is TRBJ2-3; 15 bases map to TRBD2. CDR1 SNHLY and CDR2 FYNNEI come from the germline V gene. After removal of 4 bases from V and 5 bases from J, the junction contained 7 bases not matched to a gene. This CDR3 comprises 17 residues. CDR3 amino acids: CASSARTSGRAGDTQYF. For the CDR3, the DNA is TGTGCCAGCAGTGCCCGGACTAGCGGGAGGGCGGGAGATACGCAGTATTTT.

This clonotype is judged medium-sized. This chain uses TRBV6-1 with TRBJ2-5; TRBD2 aligns across 7 bases. J lost 0 bases, V lost 8 bases, and 6 bases had no gene match. This CDR3 contains 14 residues. The germline V gene encodes CDR1 MNHNS and CDR2 SASEGT. The CDR3 loop is CASSGRGYQETQYF. The CDR3 DNA is TGTGCCAGCTCGGGGAGGGGCTACCAAGAGACCCAGTACTTC.

The sample holds a few counts of this clonotype. The chain is built from TRBV6-2 or TRBV6-3 and TRBJ2-3, with D possibly matching TRBD2 (5 bases). Germline lookup yields CDR1 MNHEY and CDR2 SVGEGT. This CDR3 contains 15 residues. Deletions cut 5 bases from V and 2 bases from J, with 14 bases between. The CDR3 nucleotides read TGTGCCAGCAGTCCCTGGACTGGAGACACAGATACGCAGTATTTT. Its translation: CASSPWTGDTDTQYF.

This clonotype is classed as medium-sized. This sequence joins TRBV19 and TRBJ1-2; 7 bases fit TRBD1. The ends lost 4 bases at V and 8 bases at J; junction bases unmatched: 10. This CDR3 is built from 14 residues. From germline, CDR1 is LNHDA and CDR2 SQIVND (reference sequence). Here the CDR3 DNA reads TGTGCCAGTAGTACAACTAACAGGGGAAGAGGCTACACCTTC. Protein: CASSTTNRGRGYTF.